The source of this T cell receptor (beta chain) is a study of metastatic and nonmetastatic thyroid tumors. Study-wide context: Repertoires were compared across blood and tumor or nodule tissue from malignant and benign thyroid patients. General observations from the study: Relative to benign nodules, malignant thyroid tumors were reportedly characterized by significantly elevated TCR beta diversity in blood and tumor.

As originally analysed: For papillary thyroid cancer, a distant-metastasis classifier was constructed from CDR3 differences observed across clinicopathological groups. Via MiXCR, TCRdb re-called the PCR reads. The V and J calls come from TCRdb's annotation, not from the publication. The repertoire has 46,000 or so clones, roughly 15% of them found once; the top ten carry approximately 23%. All patients were untreated before thyroid surgery. The table lists this clone with a few counts. Its antigen is unknown. A read error may explain this, as a much larger clone is one base away. This CDR3 is 14 amino acids long. In germline, CDR1 is SQVTM, CDR2 ANQGSEA.

The sequence was obtained from a female donor with papillary thyroid cancer or a benign thyroid nodule (not recorded which). Some clones in this sample may be carry-over from other donors' samples. The chain has TRBV29-1 and TRBJ1-1; D may be TRBD1 (6 bases). Sequencing used blood. CDR3 region: CRVTPTGSYTEAFF. In DNA, the CDR3 is TGCCGCGTGACTCCAACAGGGAGTTACACTGAAGCTTTCTTT.